This T cell receptor (beta chain) emerged from a study of blood T cell repertoires in COVID-19. About the research overall: T cells, B-cell-depleted T cells, or PBMCs provided the cDNA or gDNA that served as material.

Assignment of participants to cohorts was predicated upon participant-reported clinical history. Generated by immunoSEQ multiplex PCR, the TCRdb table keeps only in-frame clones and is missing some. The data hold 220,000 or so clones, with 85% to 90% observed a single time. The sequence came from a middle-aged man who had been exposed to COVID-19. The sequenced material came from PBMCs or T cells enriched from blood (not recorded which).

CDR3 nucleotides: TGCGCCAGCGTCGGGGTTGGGAATGAGCAGTTCTTC. This sequence encodes CASVGVGNEQFF. The rearrangement joins TRBV5-1 to TRBJ2-1; D might be TRBD2 (5 bases). Germline loops: CDR1 SGHRS, CDR2 YFSETQ. The length of the CDR3 is 12 residues. The V and J ends lost 7 bases and 7 bases respectively, with 12 bases between them.